Listed below are T cell receptor beta chains from one sample, sequenced in a study of regulatory T cells in long-lasting Graves disease. TCRdb recomputed calls from the multiplex PCR reads with MiXCR, one row per CDR3 protein. The sample has 550,000 to 650,000 distinct CDR3 sequences; roughly a sixth are singletons. These data also formed part of another study, on T cells in Graves' hyperthyroidism and ophthalmopathy.

The specimen was peripheral blood mononuclear cells (PBMCs), collected at new diagnosis, from a patient treated with antithyroid drugs. These receptors were obtained from a man aged 18 to 29 with Graves disease. Each CDR3 is given without its conserved first and last residue. Each record gives: V gene, J gene, CDR3 protein.

V: TRBV15; J: TRBJ2-4; CDR3: ATSRDRLAGELAKNIQY
V: TRBV12-3/TRBV12-4; J: NA; CDR3: ASTTTLGLETQY
V: TRBV20-1; J: TRBJ2-7; CDR3: SASGTLAGDYEQY
V: TRBV9; J: TRBJ2-1; CDR3: ASSVTVAGEVNEQF
V: TRBV11-2; J: TRBJ2-7; CDR3: ASSLIEGALSPVEQY
V: TRBV30; J: TRBJ2-7; CDR3: AWSGHGGYEQY
V: TRBV12-3/TRBV12-4; J: TRBJ2-1; CDR3: ASSSSWARF
V: TRBV7-3; J: TRBJ2-5; CDR3: ASSLRGLGVAGVQEAQY
V: TRBV20-1; J: TRBJ2-2; CDR3: SAGRRPGELF
V: TRBV5-1; J: TRBJ1-1; CDR3: ASSVEDRLNTEAF
V: TRBV11-2; J: TRBJ2-1; CDR3: ASSLDPRDNEQF
V: TRBV6-1; J: TRBJ2-1; CDR3: ASTPGGTIANEQF
V: TRBV20-1; J: TRBJ2-2; CDR3: SATTWAGELF
V: TRBV19; J: TRBJ2-7; CDR3: ASSILAGSPYEQY
V: TRBV7-9; J: TRBJ2-5; CDR3: ASSFFRAEDFQETQY
V: TRBV7-8; J: TRBJ1-4; CDR3: ASSSRRDRPNEKLF
V: TRBV11-2; J: TRBJ2-6; CDR3: ASSLQGSGANVLT
V: TRBV28; J: TRBJ2-3; CDR3: ASSFGHDTDTQY
V: TRBV25-1; J: TRBJ2-7; CDR3: ASSDPGQISYEQY
V: TRBV11-2; J: TRBJ1-2; CDR3: ASSFDIRDLNGYT
V: TRBV12-3/TRBV12-4; J: TRBJ2-3; CDR3: ASSLGLTSGVRADTQY
V: TRBV6-5; J: TRBJ1-2; CDR3: ASSYSTASHYGYT
V: TRBV6-5; J: TRBJ2-2; CDR3: ASSYSGGPGELF
V: TRBV29-1; J: TRBJ1-1; CDR3: SVEWRRNTEAF
V: TRBV20-1; J: TRBJ2-7; CDR3: SANDRGLSYEQY
V: TRBV2; J: TRBJ2-7; CDR3: ASLQLAGALREQY
V: TRBV28; J: TRBJ2-1; CDR3: ASTLSLAGGYNEQF
V: TRBV5-6; J: TRBJ1-4; CDR3: ASSLLTGRNEKLF
V: TRBV24-1; J: TRBJ1-1; CDR3: ATQSAGLMNTEAF
V: TRBV6-1; J: TRBJ2-3; CDR3: ASKQGARGDTQY
V: TRBV4-2; J: TRBJ1-3; CDR3: ASSQEANSADSGNTIY
V: TRBV19; J: TRBJ2-7; CDR3: ASSGVNRGGAYEQY
V: TRBV4-2; J: TRBJ2-2; CDR3: ASSPSGPGSNTGELF
V: TRBV7-9; J: TRBJ2-3; CDR3: ASRGTRTDTQY
V: TRBV11-3; J: TRBJ2-6; CDR3: ASSPRGRTGANVLT